This T cell receptor beta chain comes out of a study of blood T cell repertoires in COVID-19. Overall study context: Collection of acute and convalescent COVID-19 samples took place in the United States, Italy and Spain.

A single count supports this clone. The germline gives CDR1 SGHTA, CDR2 FQGNSA. This CDR3 region has 17 residues. With 3 bases clipped from V and 1 base from J, the junction kept 6 bases outside the gene matches. In the original analysis: Estimated nucleated cell counts came from reference gene primer amplification. Data came from immunoSEQ multiplex PCR; TCRdb stores just in-frame clones and leaves some out. D and trimming come from the DNA, and the V and J calls and clone size come from that table. Counted here are approximately 200,000 clones, 65% to 90% occurring once; the ten biggest clones make up around 7%.

The chain couples TRBV7-2 to TRBJ2-3, with 11 bases that match TRBD2. The source is a woman aged 50 to 60 with acute or convalescent COVID-19. Sequencing used peripheral blood. This CDR3 reads CASSFLAGGIGTDTQYF. The CDR3 DNA sequence: TGTGCCAGCAGCTTTTTAGCGGGGGGGATTGGCACAGATACGCAGTATTTT.